The present entry profiles one TCR beta chain with its context. Its antigen is still unknown. Per-nucleotide qualities are absent, and no much larger clonotype sits a single base away. CDR1 and CDR2 (SGDLS, YYNGEE) derive from the germline V gene. There are 16 amino acids in the CDR3, from cysteine to phenylalanine inclusive. The read is trimmed to its CDR3 DNA, 48 bases read in frame from base 1. V is shortened by 3 bases, J by 0 bases, and the region joining them spans 13 bases. Using the deep immunoSEQ assay, multiplex PCR amplified TCR CDR3 regions from genomic DNA. Extracted genomic DNA from each cell subset was spread evenly across all wells of several immunoSEQ 96-well plates, with each plate serving as a replicate. For sorted subsets, each replicate PCR was loaded with around 200 ng genomic DNA, equivalent to about 30,000 T cell genomes. The purified libraries were quantified using a Qubit 3.0 fluorometer, sized with a Bioanalyzer 2100, and then quantified again using the KAPA Library Quantification kit. A separate single-read 150-cycle Illumina NextSeq 550 flow cell was used to sequence each immunoSEQ 96-well plate. Under the source paper's analysis protocol: Because the immunoSEQ output held only junctional sequences and lacked quality scores, the filtering could not match the filtering applied to full-length reads. To assign V/J genes and CDR3, sequences were annotated using PyIR, a Python wrapper for IgBLAST v1.9, with IMGT germline references. Reads with weak V/J assignments (E-value above 1e-6), missing CDR3, stop codons, out-of-frame junctions, or ambiguous translated residues were removed. V3J clonotypes were defined as sequences sharing the same inferred V gene, J gene, and CDR3 amino acid sequence. The percentage overlap between two repertoires was calculated by dividing the number of shared unique clonotypes by the size of the smaller repertoire. RTK rarefaction, the Chao1 estimator, and Recon v2.1 estimates of unobserved clonotypes were used to assess repertoire richness. For all TCRbeta clonotypes obtained by the gDNA method from several donors, generation probabilities were computed with OLGA. This is the immuneACCESS table as TCRdb keeps it, with only in-frame sequences that have V and J called. A part of the clones is gone; compared with another copy, unresolved V genes explain less than half, and the rest is unexplained. V, J and clone size derive from that table, while D and trimming were established from the DNA sequence. The sample table lists more than 1,200,000 clones, 98% of them with a count of one. The ten largest clones capture approximately 0.4% of the sample.

Donors were healthy HIV-negative adults with no recently reported acute infections or vaccinations. All donors were Caucasian adults living in Nashville, Tennessee, USA. CD4+ T cells were enriched by magnetic negative selection, after which naive cells were positively selected on CD45RA and the negative fraction was taken as the memory subset. Blood was collected by leukapheresis, and PBMCs were isolated by Ficoll-Histopaque density gradient centrifugation and then cryopreserved in liquid nitrogen vapor phase. Purity and quantity of every magnetically sorted T cell population were checked by analytical flow cytometry. From each sorted fraction, genomic DNA was isolated and quantified by UV absorbance on a Nanodrop 2000c. This record comes from a study of shared clonotypes between healthy human individuals (dated by TCRdb to the early 2020s). Regarding the complete study: The cohort comprised a couple of women and three men aged 18 to 49 years. For each donor, CD4 naive and CD4 memory were each run on three plates, CD8 naive on two plates, and CD8 memory on one plate. Blood TCR repertoires of about 5 healthy adults were deeply sequenced to estimate repertoire size and the extent of clonotype sharing between individuals. Different laboratories and diverse techniques were used to prepare libraries and sequence TCR repertoires, to increase sequencing depth and limit assay-specific biases. Each donor's leukapheresis produced roughly between about 0.8 and 8.9 billion PBMCs. The study at large found these results: When a handful of donors were compared, the shared fraction of clonotypes was 5% to 6.5% for naive CD4, around 4% for naive CD8, roughly 2.3% for memory CD4, and about 0.36% for memory CD8. Incomplete sequencing was indicated by rarefaction of sorted-subset datasets, despite the large sequencing depth. Because the study included only a small number of donors, the genetic and exposure-history diversity represented was limited. Pairwise subsampling indicated that sequencing depth was expected to affect the degree of clonotype sharing among donors. Sampling was limited to blood, and TCR repertoires in tissue likely differ from TCR repertoires in blood. Naive subsets generally had larger estimated clonotype richness than memory subsets did. Compared with non-shared clonotypes, the clonotypes found in all four sorted-subset donors had higher generation probabilities.

This chain is built from TRBV9 and TRBJ1-3; TRBD1 is a possible D gene, resting on 6 matching bases. The receptor was derived from a man aged 30 to 45 in good health. Sequenced sample: naive CD4+ T cells sorted from blood. What the cell subset or site label conveys for this sample: CD45RA+ positively selected. The CDR3 corresponds to CASSARQVSSGNTIYF. The sequenced DNA: TGTGCCAGCAGCGCGAGACAGGTCAGCTCTGGAAACACCATATATTTT.